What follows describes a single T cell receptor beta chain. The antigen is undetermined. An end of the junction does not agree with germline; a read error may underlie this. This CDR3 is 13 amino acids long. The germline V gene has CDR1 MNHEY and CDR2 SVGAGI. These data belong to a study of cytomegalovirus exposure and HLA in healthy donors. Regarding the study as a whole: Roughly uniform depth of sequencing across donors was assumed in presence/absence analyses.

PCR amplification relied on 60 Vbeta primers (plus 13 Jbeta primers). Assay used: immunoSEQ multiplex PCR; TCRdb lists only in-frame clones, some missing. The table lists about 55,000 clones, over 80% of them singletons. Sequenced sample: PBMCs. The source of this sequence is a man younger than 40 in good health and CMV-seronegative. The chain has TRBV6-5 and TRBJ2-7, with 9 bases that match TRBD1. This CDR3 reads CASSYSRTGEIFF. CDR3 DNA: TGTGCCAGCAGTTATTCCCGGACAGGGGAAATATTCTTC.